The following is a T cell receptor beta chain sequence with its context. The CDR3 totals 15 residues. V gave up 1 base and J gave up 4 bases, with 13 bases separating them. CDR1 and CDR2 (germline): SGHDN, FVKESK. The sample originates from a study of T cell changes during pregnancy in multiple sclerosis. Profiled with immunoSEQ multiplex PCR; TCRdb holds only in-frame clones, not every one. The repertoire includes around 56,000 clones, around nine tenths of them detected once, and about 0.41% sits in the top ten. V and J are TRBV14 and TRBJ1-2; D uncertain. Sequenced here: CD4+ T cells from peripheral blood mononuclear cells, sampled in the third trimester of pregnancy. This sequence originates from a female donor with multiple sclerosis, enrolled in a pregnancy study. The CDR3 DNA reads TGTGCCAGCAGCCAAGCAGTCGGGGTCACCTATGGCTACACCTTC. This gives the protein CASSQAVGVTYGYTF.